Listed below are T cell receptor beta chains from one sample, sequenced in a study of shared clonotypes between healthy human individuals. Produced via immunoSEQ multiplex PCR; TCRdb's table is partial and in-frame only. Among 150,000 to 200,000 clones listed, 85% to 95% were seen once. The material sequenced was naive CD4+ T cells sorted from blood. The source is a woman under 40 in good health. CDR3s include the opening cysteine and the closing phenylalanine or tryptophan. The D gene is left open where the match is weak. The size field is filled for only some rows; it gives once, few, many or a size class.

J gene | V gene | clone size | D gene | CDR3 DNA | CDR3 protein
TRBJ2-7 | TRBV18 | NA | TRBD1 | TGTGCCAGCTCACCCCGGGGGAAGACAGGGGGCGACGAGCAGTACTTC | CASSPRGKTGGDEQYF
TRBJ2-7 | TRBV6-5 | NA | NA | TGTGCCAGCAGTTACGGGGGCGAGCAGTACTTC | CASSYGGEQYF
TRBJ2-1 | TRBV29-1 | NA | TRBD2 | TGCAGCGCTAACCCACTAGCGAGGTACAATGAGCAGTTCTTC | CSANPLARYNEQFF
TRBJ2-7 | TRBV28 | NA | TRBD2 | TGTGCCAGCAGTTTATATCGGGGGCTAGCGGGAGGTGGCGAGCAGTACTTC | CASSLYRGLAGGGEQYF
TRBJ2-7 | TRBV20-1 | NA | NA | TGCAGTGCTGGGTCCTACGAGCAGTACTTC | CSAGSYEQYF
TRBJ2-7 | TRBV19 | NA | TRBD2 | TGTGCCAGTAGTATGCGGGTAGCGGGAGATGTATTGTACGAGCAGTACTTC | CASSMRVAGDVLYEQYF
TRBJ1-5 | TRBV4-1 | NA | NA | TGCGCCAGCAGCCATCCCCCAGGGAATCAGCCCCAGCATTTT | CASSHPPGNQPQHF
TRBJ1-2 | TRBV18 | NA | NA | TGTGCCAGCTCACCGGCCGACACAAGCTATGGCTACACCTTC | CASSPADTSYGYTF
TRBJ2-7 | TRBV27 | NA | NA | TGTGCCAGCAGTCGGAAAACCTCCTACGAGCAGTACTTC | CASSRKTSYEQYF
TRBJ2-3 | TRBV9 | NA | TRBD1 | TGTGCCAGCAGCCCACGGACAGGGTCCGGGACAGATACGCAGTATTTT | CASSPRTGSGTDTQYF
TRBJ2-1 | TRBV11-3 | NA | NA | TGTGCCAGCAGCTCCAGGACCGATATTGGATACAATGAGCAGTTCTTC | CASSSRTDIGYNEQFF
TRBJ2-3 | TRBV6-5 | NA | NA | TGTGCCAGCAGTTCCACAGATACTAGCACAGATACGCAGTATTTT | CASSSTDTSTDTQYF
TRBJ2-7 | TRBV18 | few | TRBD1 | TGTGCCAGCTCACCGGGGGACAGGGTGGTTGGCGAGCAGTACTTC | CASSPGDRVVGEQYF
TRBJ2-1 | TRBV28 | NA | NA | TGTGCCAGCAGTTTGGATAGTTATGAGCAGTTCTTC | CASSLDSYEQFF
TRBJ1-1 | TRBV7-9 | NA | TRBD1 | TGTGCCAGCAGCTTTACGGACAGGGGCCACACTGAAGCTTTCTTT | CASSFTDRGHTEAFF
TRBJ1-5 | TRBV6-6 | NA | TRBD1 | TGTGCCAGCAGTAACCCTCGGGACAGATATCAGCCCCAGCATTTT | CASSNPRDRYQPQHF
TRBJ2-3 | TRBV6-5 | once | NA | TGTGCCAGCAGTTACGGGCGGGATACGCAGTATTTT | CASSYGRDTQYF
TRBJ2-7 | TRBV4-1 | NA | NA | TGCGCCAGCAGCCTAAGGGACCTGGGCTCCTACGAGCAGTACTTC | CASSLRDLGSYEQYF
TRBJ1-6 | TRBV5-1 | NA | NA | TGCGCCAGCAGCTTGGGGCCCCGGGGTAGCAATAATTCACCCCTCCACTTT | CASSLGPRGSNNSPLHF
TRBJ2-7 | TRBV27 | once | NA | TGTGCCAGCAGTTTCCGACAGGAACGCTACGAGCAGTACTTC | CASSFRQERYEQYF
TRBJ2-1 | TRBV10-3 | NA | NA | TGTGCCATCAGTGAGTCGACGGGAGTAAATTACAATGAGCAGTTCTTC | CAISESTGVNYNEQFF
TRBJ2-7 | TRBV5-4 | once | TRBD2 | TGTGCCAGCAGCCCAACTAGCGGAGGACTAAACGAGCAGTACTTC | CASSPTSGGLNEQYF
TRBJ2-1 | TRBV18 | NA | NA | TGTGCCAGCTCACCACGTGCCCGGGACTCCAACAATGAGCAGTTCTTC | CASSPRARDSNNEQFF
TRBJ2-7 | TRBV6-1 | NA | NA | TGTGCCAGCAGCGTGACAACAGCCTACGAGCAGTACTTC | CASSVTTAYEQYF
TRBJ1-5 | TRBV28 | NA | TRBD1 | TGTGCCAGCAGTGCCGGGACAGGCCTCAATCAGCCCCAGCATTTT | CASSAGTGLNQPQHF
TRBJ2-7 | TRBV6-5 | NA | TRBD2 | TGTGCCAGCAGCAGACTAGCGGAAAGCTCCTACGAGCAGTACTTC | CASSRLAESSYEQYF
TRBJ2-3 | TRBV5-1 | once | NA | TGCGCCAGCAGCTCCCTCGTTAAGGATACGCAGTATTTT | CASSSLVKDTQYF
TRBJ2-3 | TRBV7-6 | NA | NA | TGTGCCAGCAGCTTAGTAGCAGATACGCAGTATTTT | CASSLVADTQYF
TRBJ2-7 | TRBV11-2 | NA | NA | TGTGCCAGCAGCTTAGCGGTATCCTACGAGCAGTACTTC | CASSLAVSYEQYF
TRBJ2-2 | TRBV5-4 | NA | NA | TGTGCCAGCAGCTTTGGCGGGGGCGCTACCGGGGAGCTGTTTTTT | CASSFGGGATGELFF
TRBJ1-6 | TRBV27 | once | TRBD1 | TGTGCCAGCAGTCCCCCGTGGACAGGTGGGAGTTCACCCCTCCACTTT | CASSPPWTGGSSPLHF
TRBJ1-1 | TRBV28 | NA | NA | TGTGCCAGCAGTCGCTTTTACACTGAAGCTTTCTTT | CASSRFYTEAFF
TRBJ2-7 | TRBV18 | NA | TRBD1 | TGTGCCAGCTCACTGGGGACAGCCGTCTCCTACGAGCAGTACTTC | CASSLGTAVSYEQYF
TRBJ2-7 | TRBV27 | NA | TRBD1 | TGTGCCAGCAGACAGGGGGTGGACGAGCAGTACTTC | CASRQGVDEQYF